This is a list of T cell receptor beta chains from one sample in a study of blood T cell repertoires in COVID-19. Sequencing used immunoSEQ multiplex PCR; TCRdb keeps in-frame clones, though not all of them. This table holds about 320,000 clones, nearly 90% found once. The source material was PBMCs or T cells enriched from blood (not recorded which). The receptors were sampled from a woman between 25 and 40 years old who had recovered from COVID-19. Both conserved end residues are part of each CDR3. Each record gives: D gene, J gene, clone size, V gene, CDR3 DNA, CDR3 protein. The D gene is left open where the match is weak. Size is stated for part of the rows, as once, few or many counts, or as a class when the clone is expanded.

D: .; J: TRBJ1-6; size: .; V: TRBV21-1; DNA: TGTGCCAGCAGCACCCAGGGGGCCGCCTATAATTCACCCCTCCACTTT; CDR3: CASSTQGAAYNSPLHF
D: .; J: TRBJ1-2; size: .; V: TRBV7-2; DNA: TGTGCCAGCAGCTTAACAGGGGGCTACACCTTC; CDR3: CASSLTGGYTF
D: .; J: TRBJ2-7; size: .; V: TRBV6-5; DNA: TGTGCCAGCAGTCCCATCATGGAGGGCGAGCAGTACTTC; CDR3: CASSPIMEGEQYF
D: TRBD1; J: TRBJ1-5; size: .; V: TRBV6-2/TRBV6-3; DNA: TGTGCCAGCACCCCTTCCTCGATAATCACAGGGGGGAGCAAGGATCAGCCCCAGCATTTT; CDR3: CASTPSSIITGGSKDQPQHF
D: TRBD1; J: TRBJ2-1; size: .; V: TRBV9; DNA: TGTGCCAGCAGCCTCGGACAGGGGCTTGACAATGAGCAGTTCTTC; CDR3: CASSLGQGLDNEQFF
D: .; J: TRBJ2-1; size: few; V: TRBV4-1; DNA: TGCGCCAGCAGCCAAGTTCAGCGAAGCTCCTACAATGAGCAGTTCTTC; CDR3: CASSQVQRSSYNEQFF
D: .; J: TRBJ1-5; size: .; V: TRBV18; DNA: TGTGCCAGCTCGTCCGACTGGCCCCCCAATCAGCCCCAGCATTTT; CDR3: CASSSDWPPNQPQHF
D: .; J: TRBJ1-2; size: .; V: TRBV6-5; DNA: TGTGCCAGCGCGAGACCCCAGGGTCTTAACTATGGCTACACCTTC; CDR3: CASARPQGLNYGYTF
D: TRBD1; J: TRBJ1-5; size: .; V: TRBV6-6; DNA: TGTGCCAGCAGTCCCGGGACAGGGAAACAGAGCAATCAGCCCCAGCATTTT; CDR3: CASSPGTGKQSNQPQHF
D: .; J: TRBJ1-3; size: .; V: TRBV24-1; DNA: TGTGCCCCCTTTGAAATGAGAAACTCCCATCCGGGTAACACCATATATTTT; CDR3: CAPFEMRNSHPGNTIYF
D: TRBD2; J: TRBJ2-5; size: .; V: TRBV4-1; DNA: TGCGCCAGCAGCCAAGTTGGAGGGACTAGTGATCAAGAGACCCAGTACTTC; CDR3: CASSQVGGTSDQETQYF
D: .; J: TRBJ1-1; size: .; V: TRBV21-1; DNA: TGTGCCAGCCAGAGAGGGGGCACTGAAGCTTTCTTT; CDR3: CASQRGGTEAFF
D: .; J: TRBJ2-2; size: .; V: TRBV19; DNA: TGTGCCAGTAGGCCGTTAGGGGCTTCAAACACCGGGGAGCTGTTTTTT; CDR3: CASRPLGASNTGELFF
D: .; J: TRBJ1-2; size: once; V: TRBV11-2; DNA: TGTGCCAGCAGCCCCGGGGGGAACCGGGCAAGGGATCGTCTTGGCTACACCTTC; CDR3: CASSPGGNRARDRLGYTF
D: .; J: TRBJ1-2; size: .; V: TRBV6-5; DNA: TGTGCCAGCAGTTACTCTAGGGGTTCATATGGCTACACCTTC; CDR3: CASSYSRGSYGYTF
D: .; J: TRBJ1-1; size: .; V: TRBV6-5; DNA: TGTGCCAGCAGTTACCGTCCAGGGCCTGAAGCTTTCTTT; CDR3: CASSYRPGPEAFF
D: TRBD1; J: TRBJ1-2; size: .; V: TRBV4-3; DNA: TGCGCCAGCAGCCAGGGCAGGGGGTATGGCTACACCTTC; CDR3: CASSQGRGYGYTF
D: TRBD1; J: TRBJ2-3; size: few; V: TRBV4-2; DNA: TGTGCCAGCAGCCAAACAGGGGGCCCAGATACGCAGTATTTT; CDR3: CASSQTGGPDTQYF
D: .; J: TRBJ1-2; size: once; V: TRBV18; DNA: TGTGCCAGCTCACCGTTTCCGCCGGAGTCGGGGTATGGCTACACCTTC; CDR3: CASSPFPPESGYGYTF
D: TRBD1; J: TRBJ1-5; size: .; V: TRBV19; DNA: TGTGCCAGTAGTATCGAACAGGGGGTAAACAATCAGCCCCAGCATTTT; CDR3: CASSIEQGVNNQPQHF
D: TRBD1; J: TRBJ1-6; size: .; V: TRBV9; DNA: TGTGCCAGCAGCGAGGGACAGGGGGCCAGCTCCTATAATTCACCCCTCCACTTT; CDR3: CASSEGQGASSYNSPLHF
D: .; J: TRBJ2-3; size: .; V: TRBV9; DNA: TGTGCCAGCAGCGTAGCTGGGGGGGGCTCGACAGATACGCAGTATTTT; CDR3: CASSVAGGGSTDTQYF
D: TRBD1; J: TRBJ2-1; size: .; V: TRBV5-4; DNA: TGTGCCAGCAGCTTGGTCAGGACAGGGAATTTCTATGAGCAGTTCTTC; CDR3: CASSLVRTGNFYEQFF
D: .; J: TRBJ1-2; size: .; V: TRBV14; DNA: TGTGCCAGCAGCCAAGTCGGCAGGGCCTATGGCTACACCTTC; CDR3: CASSQVGRAYGYTF
D: .; J: TRBJ1-1; size: .; V: TRBV18; DNA: TGTGCCAGCTCACAGCTCATAAAGAGGAACACTGAAGCTTTCTTT; CDR3: CASSQLIKRNTEAFF
D: .; J: TRBJ1-5; size: .; V: TRBV19; DNA: TGTGCCAGTAGTGCGGAAGGGGTAAGGCAGCCCCAGCATTTT; CDR3: CASSAEGVRQPQHF
D: .; J: TRBJ1-1; size: .; V: TRBV5-1; DNA: TGCGCCAGCAGCTTGGGACAGGCCAACACTGAAGCTTTCTTT; CDR3: CASSLGQANTEAFF
D: .; J: TRBJ2-7; size: .; V: TRBV21-1; DNA: TGTGCCAGCACCCCCGGGAGTGAACTCGCTCCGTCAGACGAGCAGTACTTC; CDR3: CASTPGSELAPSDEQYF
D: TRBD1; J: TRBJ1-2; size: .; V: TRBV11-1; DNA: TGTGCCAGCAGCTTATCCCAGGGGGCCTACTATGGCTACACCTTC; CDR3: CASSLSQGAYYGYTF
D: TRBD2; J: TRBJ2-2; size: .; V: TRBV11-3; DNA: TGTGCCAGCAGCTTAGGTTGGGCGGGGGAGAACACCGGGGAGCTGTTTTTT; CDR3: CASSLGWAGENTGELFF
D: .; J: TRBJ1-1; size: .; V: TRBV5-4; DNA: TGTGCCAGCAGTCCGGACAGCATGAACACTGAAGCTTTCTTT; CDR3: CASSPDSMNTEAFF
D: .; J: TRBJ1-1; size: .; V: TRBV2; DNA: TGTGCCAAGCAGGGGTTGAACACTGAAGCTTTCTTT; CDR3: CAKQGLNTEAFF
D: TRBD2; J: TRBJ2-1; size: .; V: TRBV27; DNA: TGTGCCAGCAGTTTATTTCAGGGGGCTAGCGGGGGTTACAATGAGCAGTTCTTC; CDR3: CASSLFQGASGGYNEQFF
D: .; J: TRBJ1-1; size: .; V: TRBV27; DNA: TGTGCCAGCAGGGAAAGGGGGGGCACTGAAGCTTTCTTT; CDR3: CASRERGGTEAFF
D: .; J: TRBJ2-3; size: few; V: TRBV7-9; DNA: TGTGCCAGCAGCCCCACTGGGCAGGCCGACACAGATACGCAGTATTTT; CDR3: CASSPTGQADTDTQYF
D: .; J: TRBJ2-1; size: .; V: TRBV3-1/TRBV3-2; DNA: TGTGCCAGCAGCCAACTCGCGGCGAGAGGTTCCTACAATGAGCAGTTCTTC; CDR3: CASSQLAARGSYNEQFF
D: .; J: TRBJ1-2; size: .; V: TRBV2; DNA: TGTGCCAGCAGTACCGGTCCTCTGGATGGCTACACCTTC; CDR3: CASSTGPLDGYTF
D: .; J: TRBJ2-3; size: .; V: TRBV30; DNA: TGTGCCTGGAGTGTACCCGGGGGGCACACAGATACGCAGTATTTT; CDR3: CAWSVPGGHTDTQYF
D: TRBD1; J: TRBJ1-1; size: .; V: TRBV5-1; DNA: TGCGCCAGCAGCTTATCAGGGGGACAGAACACTGAAGCTTTCTTT; CDR3: CASSLSGGQNTEAFF
D: .; J: TRBJ1-4; size: .; V: TRBV28; DNA: TGTGCCAGCAGACTCGCGACAGACCAGGTGTTTTTT; CDR3: CASRLATDQVFF
D: .; J: TRBJ1-1; size: .; V: TRBV6-5; DNA: TGTGCCAGCAGTACACAGGGTTATATTGAAGCTTTCTTT; CDR3: CASSTQGYIEAFF
D: TRBD1; J: TRBJ2-3; size: .; V: TRBV5-1; DNA: TGCGCCAGCAGCTTGGGGGACAGGTGGCAGTATTTT; CDR3: CASSLGDRWQYF
D: .; J: TRBJ1-5; size: .; V: TRBV19; DNA: TGTGCCAGTAGTGCCCGCAGGACACCCCAGCCCCAGCATTTT; CDR3: CASSARRTPQPQHF
D: TRBD1; J: TRBJ2-7; size: .; V: TRBV7-2; DNA: TGTGCCAGCAGCTTAGTAGGGGGCGAGTACGAGCAGTACTTC; CDR3: CASSLVGGEYEQYF
D: .; J: TRBJ2-5; size: .; V: TRBV2; DNA: TGTGCCAGCGACTCGCAGGGCAGCGAGCAAGAGACCCAGTACTTC; CDR3: CASDSQGSEQETQYF